A selection of T cell receptor beta chains follows, all from one sample in a study of blood T cells in healthy people across ages. TCRdb recomputed calls from the 5' RACE reads with MiXCR, one row per CDR3 protein. The sample records about 640,000 distinct CDR3 sequences, approximately 59% being singletons. The sample consisted of blood. These receptors originate from a man between 60 and 75 years old in good health. Both conserved end residues are part of each CDR3. D genes are given only for firm matches. For some rows the clone size is stated as once, few or many, or as a class when expanded; others skip it.

clone size: NA; J gene: TRBJ2-3; D gene: TRBD2; V gene: TRBV20-1; CDR3 protein: CSAVPWASGGPGTQYF; CDR3 DNA: TGCAGTGCGGTGCCCTGGGCTAGCGGGGGTCCGGGTACGCAGTATTTT
clone size: few; J gene: TRBJ1-2; D gene: TRBD1; V gene: TRBV5-1; CDR3 protein: CASSLPGGTYGYTF; CDR3 DNA: TGCGCCAGCAGCTTGCCAGGGGGGACCTATGGCTACACCTTC
clone size: few; J gene: TRBJ1-2; D gene: NA; V gene: TRBV4-1; CDR3 protein: CASSERDRGNYGYTF; CDR3 DNA: TGCGCCAGCAGCGAAAGGGACCGAGGAAACTATGGCTACACCTTC
clone size: NA; J gene: TRBJ1-2; D gene: NA; V gene: TRBV15; CDR3 protein: CATSRDPKGIYGYTF; CDR3 DNA: TGTGCCACCAGCAGAGATCCGAAGGGAATATATGGCTACACCTTC
clone size: NA; J gene: TRBJ2-7; D gene: NA; V gene: TRBV5-1; CDR3 protein: CASSLDGVLAQYF; CDR3 DNA: TGCGCCAGCAGCCTGGATGGGGTGTTGGCCCAGTACTTC
clone size: few; J gene: TRBJ1-2; D gene: NA; V gene: TRBV7-2; CDR3 protein: CASSGGTGNYGYTF; CDR3 DNA: TGTGCCAGCAGCGGCGGGACGGGAAACTATGGCTACACCTTC
clone size: NA; J gene: TRBJ2-3; D gene: NA; V gene: TRBV7-8; CDR3 protein: CASSLAPGLSTDTQYF; CDR3 DNA: TGTGCCAGCAGCTTAGCCCCAGGGTTAAGCACAGATACGCAGTATTTT
clone size: NA; J gene: TRBJ2-4; D gene: TRBD2; V gene: TRBV10-3; CDR3 protein: CAVTSGVSTDTQYF; CDR3 DNA: TGTGCCGTTACTAGCGGGGTTAGCACGGATACGCAGTATTTC
clone size: NA; J gene: TRBJ1-4; D gene: TRBD1; V gene: TRBV6-6; CDR3 protein: CASGDRGGEKLFF; CDR3 DNA: TGTGCCAGCGGGGACAGGGGTGGTGAAAAACTGTTTTTT
clone size: few; J gene: TRBJ2-1; D gene: TRBD2; V gene: TRBV3-1; CDR3 protein: CASSSGTSGGTYNEQFF; CDR3 DNA: TGTGCCAGCAGCTCCGGGACTAGCGGGGGAACATACAATGAGCAGTTCTTC
clone size: NA; J gene: TRBJ2-5; D gene: TRBD2; V gene: TRBV6-5; CDR3 protein: CASSYAGGQVTSIETQYF; CDR3 DNA: TGTGCCAGCAGTTACGCGGGGGGCCAGGTCACGTCCATAGAGACCCAGTACTTC
clone size: many; J gene: TRBJ2-7; D gene: NA; V gene: TRBV20-1; CDR3 protein: CSARSSAEQYF; CDR3 DNA: TGCAGTGCTAGATCTTCGGCCGAGCAGTACTTC
clone size: NA; J gene: TRBJ2-5; D gene: NA; V gene: TRBV7-2; CDR3 protein: CASSLVPGAYNEQYF; CDR3 DNA: TGTGCCAGCAGCTTAGTTCCAGGGGCTTACAATGAGCAGTACTTC
clone size: NA; J gene: TRBJ2-1; D gene: NA; V gene: TRBV10-3; CDR3 protein: CAISSSADNEQFF; CDR3 DNA: TGTGCCATCAGTTCGTCAGCGGACAATGAGCAGTTCTTC
clone size: few; J gene: TRBJ2-1; D gene: TRBD2; V gene: TRBV29-1; CDR3 protein: CSVEGGGDNEQFF; CDR3 DNA: TGCAGCGTTGAAGGCGGGGGGGACAATGAGCAGTTCTTC
clone size: NA; J gene: TRBJ2-1; D gene: TRBD2; V gene: TRBV20-1; CDR3 protein: CSAWGLAGGEQFF; CDR3 DNA: TGCAGTGCCTGGGGGCTAGCGGGGGGTGAGCAGTTCTTC
clone size: NA; J gene: TRBJ2-6; D gene: TRBD1; V gene: TRBV15; CDR3 protein: CATSSGTGANVLTF; CDR3 DNA: TGTGCCACCAGCAGCGGGACAGGAGCCAACGTCCTGACTTTC
clone size: NA; J gene: TRBJ2-5; D gene: NA; V gene: TRBV6-5; CDR3 protein: CASSGTPGGTETQYF; CDR3 DNA: TGTGCCAGCAGTGGAACCCCAGGAGGGACAGAGACCCAGTACTTC
clone size: NA; J gene: TRBJ2-3; D gene: NA; V gene: TRBV28; CDR3 protein: CASSSGASDTQYF; CDR3 DNA: TGTGCCAGCAGTTCCGGGGCTTCAGATACGCAGTATTTT
clone size: few; J gene: TRBJ1-2; D gene: NA; V gene: TRBV29-1; CDR3 protein: CSVTGTAKANYGYTF; CDR3 DNA: TGCAGCGTGACGGGGACGGCAAAAGCTAACTATGGCTACACCTTC
clone size: NA; J gene: TRBJ2-1; D gene: NA; V gene: TRBV20-1; CDR3 protein: CSARGRVVWNEQFF; CDR3 DNA: TGCAGTGCTAGAGGACGGGTAGTTTGGAATGAGCAGTTCTTC
clone size: once; J gene: TRBJ1-2; D gene: TRBD1; V gene: TRBV3-1; CDR3 protein: CASSRRLGQEEVGYTF; CDR3 DNA: TGTGCCAGCAGCCGTCGGTTGGGACAGGAAGAGGTTGGCTACACCTTC
clone size: NA; J gene: TRBJ2-6; D gene: TRBD1; V gene: TRBV3-1; CDR3 protein: CASSLGGGTSGANVLTF; CDR3 DNA: TGTGCCAGCAGCCTAGGGGGCGGAACCTCTGGGGCCAACGTCCTGACTTTC
clone size: NA; J gene: TRBJ2-2; D gene: NA; V gene: TRBV6-6; CDR3 protein: CASSYDQRRRTGELFF; CDR3 DNA: TGTGCCAGCAGTTACGATCAGAGACGCCGCACCGGGGAGCTGTTTTTT
clone size: NA; J gene: TRBJ2-2; D gene: NA; V gene: TRBV10-3; CDR3 protein: CATQRRGQGNTGELFF; CDR3 DNA: TGTGCCACCCAGCGCCGGGGGCAGGGGAACACCGGGGAGCTGTTTTTT
clone size: NA; J gene: TRBJ2-5; D gene: TRBD1; V gene: TRBV29-1; CDR3 protein: CSVGQGVEAQYF; CDR3 DNA: TGCAGCGTTGGACAGGGGGTAGAGGCCCAGTACTTC
clone size: NA; J gene: TRBJ2-1; D gene: TRBD2; V gene: TRBV6-2/TRBV6-3; CDR3 protein: CACTDASGGRYNEQFF; CDR3 DNA: TGTGCCTGCACCGACGCTAGCGGGGGGCGCTACAATGAGCAGTTCTTC